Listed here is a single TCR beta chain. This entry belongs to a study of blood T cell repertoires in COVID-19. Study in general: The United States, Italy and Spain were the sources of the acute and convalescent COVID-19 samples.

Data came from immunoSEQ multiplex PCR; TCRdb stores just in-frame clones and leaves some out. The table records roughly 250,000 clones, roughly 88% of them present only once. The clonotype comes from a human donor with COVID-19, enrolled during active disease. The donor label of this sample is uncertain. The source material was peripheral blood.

Here the CDR3 reads CASSLLTQITYEQYF. In DNA form, the CDR3 reads TGTGCCAGCAGCTTATTAACACAGATCACTTACGAGCAGTACTTC. The chain has TRBV7-9 and TRBJ2-7; no clear D gene. The CDR3 spans 15 residues. From germline, CDR1 is SEHNR and CDR2 FQNEAQ (reference sequence). Trimming took off 2 bases at V and 4 bases at J, with 15 bases between the two ends.